This entry lists 5 T cell receptor beta chains sequenced from one sample in a study of CD8+ T cells in alopecia areata. As the sequencing template, cDNA was produced by extracting RNA and reverse transcribing it. Libraries were prepared by immunoSEQ multiplex PCR; TCRdb keeps only in-frame clonotypes and omits some of them. The sample includes about 130,000 clones, roughly 64% of them seen just once. Sequenced material: CD4+ T cells sorted from blood, taken at week 0. All receptors come from a human donor with alopecia areata.

V usage is TRBV29-1 and J usage is TRBJ1-1; D gene unclear. The CDR3 consists of 12 residues. The ends were cut back, 4 bases at V and 4 bases at J, with 10 bases in the middle. Germline assignment: CDR1 SQVTM and CDR2 ANQGSEA. CDR3 sequence: CSVGQRTTEAFF. The CDR3 DNA reads TGCAGCGTTGGGCAGCGGACCACTGAAGCTTTCTTT.

This clone has only a few counts. The CDR3: CASSRRGPGEQWYF. CDR3 coding DNA: TGCGCCAGCAGTCGGCGAGGCCCGGGAGAGCAGTGGTACTTC. The gene calls are TRBV23-1 and TRBJ2-7; D might be TRBD2 (6 bases). TRBV23-1 is classed as an ORF, of uncertain function. The CDR3 has 14 residues. Trimming took 4 bases from V and 12 from J, leaving 22 bases between them.

V usage is TRBV30 and J usage is TRBJ2-1; D remains ambiguous. Per germline, CDR1 GTSNPN and CDR2 SVGIG (reference sequence). The ends were cut back, 5 bases at V and 1 base at J, with 9 bases in the middle. The CDR3 covers 13 residues. This CDR3 reads CAWGSDSYNEQFF. The CDR3 DNA reads as TGTGCCTGGGGGTCAGATTCCTACAATGAGCAGTTCTTC. The full variable domain, with the rest looked up from reference TRBV30 and TRBJ2-1, is SQTIHQWPATLVQPVGSPLSLECTVEGTSNPNLYWYRQAAGRGLQLLFYSVGIGQISSEVPQNLSASRPQDRQFILSSKKLLLSDSGFYLCAWGSDSYNEQFFGPGTRLTVL.

This clone was observed once. The chain has TRBV30 and TRBJ2-2; TRBD1 agrees at 9 bases. The CDR3 is made up of 15 amino acids. The trim removed 4 bases at V and 5 bases at J, leaving 8 bases unmatched. From germline, CDR1 is GTSNPN and CDR2 SVGIG (reference sequence). CDR3 protein: CAWTVRDRVTGELFF. In DNA, the CDR3 is TGTGCCTGGACCGTCCGGGACAGGGTAACCGGGGAGCTGTTTTTT. The whole variable domain, filled in from reference TRBV30 and TRBJ2-2, reads SQTIHQWPATLVQPVGSPLSLECTVEGTSNPNLYWYRQAAGRGLQLLFYSVGIGQISSEVPQNLSASRPQDRQFILSSKKLLLSDSGFYLCAWTVRDRVTGELFFGEGSRLTVL.

Here the CDR3 reads CASSLERDYYNEQFF. The CDR3 DNA sequence: TGTGCCAGCAGCTTAGAACGCGACTACTACAATGAGCAGTTCTTC. The chain is built from TRBV7-9 and TRBJ2-1, with D possibly matching TRBD2 (5 bases). The CDR3 length is 15 residues. The germline V gene encodes CDR1 SEHNR and CDR2 FQNEAQ (reference sequence). V was pared by 1 base and J by 3 bases, with 10 bases between.